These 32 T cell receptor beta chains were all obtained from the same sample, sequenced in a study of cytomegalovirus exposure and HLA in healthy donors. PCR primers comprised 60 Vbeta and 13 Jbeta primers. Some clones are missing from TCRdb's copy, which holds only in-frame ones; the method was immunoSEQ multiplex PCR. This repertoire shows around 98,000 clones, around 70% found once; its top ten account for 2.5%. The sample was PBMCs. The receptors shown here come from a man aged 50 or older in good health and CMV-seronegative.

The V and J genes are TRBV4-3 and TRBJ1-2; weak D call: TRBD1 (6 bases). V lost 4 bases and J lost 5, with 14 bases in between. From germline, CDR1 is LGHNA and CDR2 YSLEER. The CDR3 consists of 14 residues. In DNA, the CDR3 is TGCGCCAGCAGCCCCAGGGGTGTGGGGTATGGCTACACCTTC. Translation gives CASSPRGVGYGYTF.

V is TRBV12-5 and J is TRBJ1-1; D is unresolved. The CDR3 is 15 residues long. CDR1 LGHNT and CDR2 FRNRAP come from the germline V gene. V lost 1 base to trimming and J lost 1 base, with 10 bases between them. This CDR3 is CASGLAIDRNTEAFF. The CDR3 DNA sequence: TGTGCTAGTGGTTTGGCCATCGATAGGAACACTGAAGCTTTCTTT.

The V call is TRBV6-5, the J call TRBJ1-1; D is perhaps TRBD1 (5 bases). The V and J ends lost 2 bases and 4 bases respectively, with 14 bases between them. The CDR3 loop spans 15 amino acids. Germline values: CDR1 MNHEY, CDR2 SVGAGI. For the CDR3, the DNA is TGTGCCAGCAGTTACAGTCAGGGCTTGGGCACTGAAGCTTTCTTT. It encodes CASSYSQGLGTEAFF.

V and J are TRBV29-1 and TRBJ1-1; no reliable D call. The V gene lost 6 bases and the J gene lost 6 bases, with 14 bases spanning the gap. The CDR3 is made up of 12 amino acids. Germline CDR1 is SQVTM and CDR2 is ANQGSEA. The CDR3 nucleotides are TGCAGCGTCGCACAAGGGAGCCCTGAAGCTTTCTTT. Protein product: CSVAQGSPEAFF.

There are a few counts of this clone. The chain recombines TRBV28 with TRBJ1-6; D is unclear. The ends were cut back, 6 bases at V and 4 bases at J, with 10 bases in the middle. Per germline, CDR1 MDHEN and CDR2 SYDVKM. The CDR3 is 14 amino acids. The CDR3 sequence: CASSRGYYNSPLHF. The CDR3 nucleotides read TGTGCCAGCAGCCGAGGGTATTATAATTCACCCCTCCACTTT.

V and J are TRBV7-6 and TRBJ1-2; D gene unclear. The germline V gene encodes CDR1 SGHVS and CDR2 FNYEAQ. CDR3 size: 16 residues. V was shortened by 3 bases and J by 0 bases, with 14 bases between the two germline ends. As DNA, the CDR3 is TGTGCCAGCAGCTTGCACGGGTCTATAGCTAACTATGGCTACACCTTC. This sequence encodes CASSLHGSIANYGYTF.

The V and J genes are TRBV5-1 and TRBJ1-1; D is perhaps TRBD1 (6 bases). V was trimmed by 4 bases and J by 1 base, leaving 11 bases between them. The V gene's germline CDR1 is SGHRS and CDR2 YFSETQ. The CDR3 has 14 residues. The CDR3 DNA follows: TGCGCCAGCAGCATGGACAGTACGAACACTGAAGCTTTCTTT. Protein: CASSMDSTNTEAFF.

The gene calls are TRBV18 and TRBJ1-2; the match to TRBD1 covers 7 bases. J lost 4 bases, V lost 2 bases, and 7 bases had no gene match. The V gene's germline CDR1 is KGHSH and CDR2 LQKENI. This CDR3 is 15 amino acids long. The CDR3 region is CASSPEGGARYGYTF. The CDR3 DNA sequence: TGTGCCAGCTCACCAGAAGGGGGCGCACGCTATGGCTACACCTTC.

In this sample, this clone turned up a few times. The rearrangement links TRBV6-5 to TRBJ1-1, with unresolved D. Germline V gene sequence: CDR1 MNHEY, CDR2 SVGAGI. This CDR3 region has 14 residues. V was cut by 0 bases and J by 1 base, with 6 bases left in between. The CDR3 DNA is TGTGCCAGCAGTTACTCGCCGGGGAACACTGAAGCTTTCTTT. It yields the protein CASSYSPGNTEAFF.

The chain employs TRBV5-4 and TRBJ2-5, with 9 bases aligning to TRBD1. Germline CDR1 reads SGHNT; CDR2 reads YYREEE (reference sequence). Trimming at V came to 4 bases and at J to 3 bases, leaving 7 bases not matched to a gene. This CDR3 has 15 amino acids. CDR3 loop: CASSRDRGSEETQYF. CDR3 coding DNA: TGTGCCAGCAGCCGCGACAGGGGGTCGGAAGAGACCCAGTACTTC.

Here the CDR3 DNA reads TGTGCCAGCAGTCCGGACACCTACGAGCAGTACTTC. This codes for CASSPDTYEQYF. J is TRBJ2-7 and V is TRBV2, with a weak D call TRBD1 (5 bases). Trimming took off 5 bases at V and 2 bases at J, with 7 bases between the two ends. Germline V lookup: CDR1 SNHLY, CDR2 FYNNEI. The CDR3 extends over 12 amino acids.

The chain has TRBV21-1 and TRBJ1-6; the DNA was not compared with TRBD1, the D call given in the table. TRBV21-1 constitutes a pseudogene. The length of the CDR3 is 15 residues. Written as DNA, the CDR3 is TGTGCCAGCAGCACTACAGGGGATACTCAATCACCCCTCCACTTT. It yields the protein CASSTTGDTQSPLHF.

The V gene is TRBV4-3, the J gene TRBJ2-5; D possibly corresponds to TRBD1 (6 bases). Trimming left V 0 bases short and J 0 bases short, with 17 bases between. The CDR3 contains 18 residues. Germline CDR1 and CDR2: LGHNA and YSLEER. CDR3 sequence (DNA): TGCGCCAGCAGCCAAGATAGTCAGGGGTTACGAGACCAAGAGACCCAGTACTTC. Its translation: CASSQDSQGLRDQETQYF.

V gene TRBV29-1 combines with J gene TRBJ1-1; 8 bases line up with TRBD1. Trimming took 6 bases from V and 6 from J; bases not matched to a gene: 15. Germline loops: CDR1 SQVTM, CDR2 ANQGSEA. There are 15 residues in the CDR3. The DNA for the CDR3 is TGCAGCGTAACTTTACGACAGGGGTTGAAGGCTGAAGCTTTCTTT. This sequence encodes CSVTLRQGLKAEAFF.

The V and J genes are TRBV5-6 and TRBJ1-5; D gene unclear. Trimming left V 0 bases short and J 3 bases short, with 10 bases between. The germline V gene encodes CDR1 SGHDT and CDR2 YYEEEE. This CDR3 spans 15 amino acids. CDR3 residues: CASSLGWSFNQPQHF. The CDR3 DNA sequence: TGTGCCAGCAGCTTGGGTTGGAGCTTCAATCAGCCCCAGCATTTT.

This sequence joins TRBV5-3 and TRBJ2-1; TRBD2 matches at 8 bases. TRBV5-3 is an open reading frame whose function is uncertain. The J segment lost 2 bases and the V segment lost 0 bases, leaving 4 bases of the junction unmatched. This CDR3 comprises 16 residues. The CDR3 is CARSLVASGPYNEQFF. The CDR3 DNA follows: TGTGCCAGAAGCTTGGTAGCTAGCGGGCCCTACAATGAGCAGTTCTTC.

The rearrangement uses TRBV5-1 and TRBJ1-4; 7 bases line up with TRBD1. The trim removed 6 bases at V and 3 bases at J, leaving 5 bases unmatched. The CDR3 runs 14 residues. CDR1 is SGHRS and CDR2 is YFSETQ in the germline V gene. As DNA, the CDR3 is TGCGCCAGCACGCCCGGGACAGCTAATGAAAAACTGTTTTTT. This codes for CASTPGTANEKLFF.

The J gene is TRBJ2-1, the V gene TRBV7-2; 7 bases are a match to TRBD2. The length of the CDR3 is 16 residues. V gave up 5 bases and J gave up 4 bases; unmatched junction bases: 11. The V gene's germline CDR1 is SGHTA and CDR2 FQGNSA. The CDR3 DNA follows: TGTGCCAGCAGCCCCAACCGGGGGGTTCAATACAATGAGCAGTTCTTC. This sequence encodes CASSPNRGVQYNEQFF.

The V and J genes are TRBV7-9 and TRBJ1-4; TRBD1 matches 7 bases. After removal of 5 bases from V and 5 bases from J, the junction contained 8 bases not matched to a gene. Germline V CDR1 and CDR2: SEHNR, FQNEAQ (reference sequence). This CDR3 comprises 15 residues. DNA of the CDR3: TGTGCCAGCAGCCTGGTGACAGGGAGAAATGAAAAACTGTTTTTT. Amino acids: CASSLVTGRNEKLFF.

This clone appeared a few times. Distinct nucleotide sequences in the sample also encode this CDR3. CDR3 nucleotides: TGTGCCAGCAGCTTAAGTCAGGGGATGAACACTGAAGCTTTCTTT. Translation: CASSLSQGMNTEAFF. V is TRBV7-6 and J is TRBJ1-1; TRBD1 is a possible D gene (6 bases). Trimming stripped 2 bases from V and 0 bases from J, with 10 bases between. The CDR3 runs 15 residues. Germline CDR1 is SGHVS and CDR2 is FNYEAQ.

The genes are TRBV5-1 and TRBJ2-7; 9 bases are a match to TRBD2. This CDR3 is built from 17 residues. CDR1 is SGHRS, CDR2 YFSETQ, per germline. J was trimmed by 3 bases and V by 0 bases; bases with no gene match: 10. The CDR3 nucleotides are TGCGCCAGCAGCTTGGATTACAGGCTAGCGGGAAACTACGAGCAGTACTTC. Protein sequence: CASSLDYRLAGNYEQYF. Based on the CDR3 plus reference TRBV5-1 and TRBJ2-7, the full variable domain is KAGVTQTPRYLIKTRGQQVTLSCSPISGHRSVSWYQQTPGQGLQFLFEYFSETQRNKGNFPGRFSGRQFSNSRSEMNVSTLELGDSALYLCASSLDYRLAGNYEQYFGPGTRLTVT.

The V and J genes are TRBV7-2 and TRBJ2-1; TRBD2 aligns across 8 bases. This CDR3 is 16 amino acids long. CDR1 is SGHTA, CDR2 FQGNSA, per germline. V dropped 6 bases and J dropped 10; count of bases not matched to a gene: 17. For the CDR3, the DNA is TGTGCCAGCAGGTTCTCGCCGGGACTAGAATCAGGGGAGCAGTTCTTC. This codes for CASRFSPGLESGEQFF.

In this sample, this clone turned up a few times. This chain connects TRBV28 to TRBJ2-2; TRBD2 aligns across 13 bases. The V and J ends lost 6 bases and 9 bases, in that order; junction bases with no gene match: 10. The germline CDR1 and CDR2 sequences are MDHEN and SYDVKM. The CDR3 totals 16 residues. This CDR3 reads CASSNVGLAGHRELFF. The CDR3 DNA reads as TGTGCCAGCAGCAACGTGGGACTAGCGGGACACCGGGAGCTGTTTTTT.

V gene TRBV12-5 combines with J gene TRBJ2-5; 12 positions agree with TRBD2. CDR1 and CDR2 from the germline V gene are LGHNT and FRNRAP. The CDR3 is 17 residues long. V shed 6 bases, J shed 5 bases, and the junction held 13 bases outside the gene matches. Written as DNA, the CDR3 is TGTGCTAGTGGCCGTGGACTAGCGGGAAGTCCGGAGGAGACCCAGTACTTC. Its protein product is CASGRGLAGSPEETQYF.

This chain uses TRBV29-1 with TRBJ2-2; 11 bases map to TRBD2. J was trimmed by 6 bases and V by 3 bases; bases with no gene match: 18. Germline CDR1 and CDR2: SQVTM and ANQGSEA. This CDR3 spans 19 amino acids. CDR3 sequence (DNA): TGCAGCGTTGAGTTGGCGGACACCGGGACTAGCGGCAGCTCCGGGGAGCTGTTTTTT. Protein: CSVELADTGTSGSSGELFF.

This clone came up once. The CDR3 sequence: CASSHLRPAGSSYNEQFF. CDR3 in DNA: TGTGCCAGCAGTCATCTACGGCCCGCCGGGAGTTCCTACAATGAGCAGTTCTTC. The V call is TRBV11-2, the J call TRBJ2-1; maybe TRBD2 (6 bases). This CDR3 region has 18 residues. Trimming cost V 6 bases and J 1 base, with 22 bases left between them. Germline V CDR1 and CDR2: SGHAT, FQNNGV.

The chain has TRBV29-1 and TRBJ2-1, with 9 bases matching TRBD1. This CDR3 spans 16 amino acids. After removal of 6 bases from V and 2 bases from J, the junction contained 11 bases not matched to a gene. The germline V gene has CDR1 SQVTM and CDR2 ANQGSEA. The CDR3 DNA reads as TGCAGCGTCCTTGATCGGACAGGGGCTACCTACAATGAGCAGTTCTTC. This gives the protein CSVLDRTGATYNEQFF.

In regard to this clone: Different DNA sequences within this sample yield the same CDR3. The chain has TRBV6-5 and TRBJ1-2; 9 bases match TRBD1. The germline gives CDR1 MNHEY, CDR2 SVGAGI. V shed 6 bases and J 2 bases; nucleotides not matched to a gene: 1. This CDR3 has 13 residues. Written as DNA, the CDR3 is TGTGCCAGCAGGACAGGGGGAAACTATGGCTACACCTTC. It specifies CASRTGGNYGYTF.

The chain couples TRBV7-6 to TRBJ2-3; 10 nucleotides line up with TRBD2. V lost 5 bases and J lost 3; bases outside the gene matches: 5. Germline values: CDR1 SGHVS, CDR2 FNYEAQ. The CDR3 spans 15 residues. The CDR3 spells CASSPRTSGTDTQYF. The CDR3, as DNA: TGTGCCAGCAGCCCGAGGACTAGCGGAACAGATACGCAGTATTTT.

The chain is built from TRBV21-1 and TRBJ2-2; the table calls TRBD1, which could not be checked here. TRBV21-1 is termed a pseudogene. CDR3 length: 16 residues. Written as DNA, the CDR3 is TGTGCCAGCAGCCTCCAGGGGTCTGCCTACACCGGGGAGCTGTTTTTT. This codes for CASSLQGSAYTGELFF.

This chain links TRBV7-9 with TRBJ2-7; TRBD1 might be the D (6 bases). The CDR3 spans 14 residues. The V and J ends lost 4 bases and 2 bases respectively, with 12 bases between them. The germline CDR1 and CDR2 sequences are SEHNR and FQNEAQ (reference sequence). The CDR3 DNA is TGTGCCAGCAGCTCTACAGGGAGACCCTACGAGCAGTACTTC. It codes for CASSSTGRPYEQYF.

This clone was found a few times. DNA of the CDR3: TGTGCCAGCAGTGGATACCCCCTAGCGGGTGCCGGGGAGCTGTTTTTT. Its translation is CASSGYPLAGAGELFF. The chain is built from TRBV6-1 and TRBJ2-2, with 8 bases fitting TRBD2. The germline CDR1 and CDR2 sequences are MNHNS and SASEGT. V lost 4 bases, J lost 6 bases, and 10 bases stayed unmatched. The CDR3 runs 16 residues.